This record concerns one T cell receptor (beta chain) sequence. Germline lookup yields CDR1 SGHDT and CDR2 YYEEEE. The CDR3 consists of 13 residues. The V and J ends lost 1 base and 4 bases respectively, with 5 bases between them. The sample comes from a study of blood T cell repertoires in COVID-19. Whole-study context: Acute-phase and convalescent COVID-19 samples originated in the United States, Italy and Spain.

In the source study's methods: Researchers report that nucleated cell counts were estimated from reference gene primer amplification. TCRdb's copy holds only in-frame clones and misses some; the assay was immunoSEQ multiplex PCR. Clone size and the V and J calls come from that table; the DNA yielded D and trimming. The profile shows about 200,000 clones, roughly nine tenths of them singletons. The clonotype originates from a woman in her 30s with acute COVID-19. The material sequenced was PBMCs or T cells enriched from blood (not recorded which). The chain joins TRBV5-6 to TRBJ2-2; D not resolved. In nucleotides, the CDR3 is TGTGCCAGCAGCTTGTACGGCACCGGGGAGCTGTTTTTT. Protein product: CASSLYGTGELFF.